Listed below are T cell receptor beta chains from one sample, sequenced in a study of cytomegalovirus exposure and HLA in healthy donors. The table came from immunoSEQ multiplex PCR; TCRdb's copy has only in-frame clones and leaves some out. The table records about 200,000 clones, around 80% of them present only once. The sample comprised PBMCs. All receptors derive from a woman aged 25 to 39 in good health and CMV-seropositive. Each CDR3 is given with its conserved first and last residue. The D gene is left open where the match is weak. Only part of the rows carry a size: once, few, many, or a class if the clone is expanded.

CDR3 | DNA | V | D | size | J
CSVTDSGGETQYF | TGCAGCGTCACCGACAGTGGGGGGGAGACCCAGTACTTC | TRBV29-1 | NA | NA | TRBJ2-5
CASSVGDSHSNTIYF | TGTGCCAGCAGCGTAGGGGACAGCCATTCAAACACCATATATTTT | TRBV9 | TRBD1 | NA | TRBJ1-3
CASSEDKTGVVNEQFF | TGTGCCAGCAGTGAGGATAAGACAGGGGTCGTTAATGAGCAGTTCTTC | TRBV6-4 | TRBD1 | NA | TRBJ2-1
CASLGQPNTEAFF | TGCGCCAGCCTCGGACAGCCGAACACTGAAGCTTTCTTT | TRBV5-1 | NA | NA | TRBJ1-1
CASSLITGTEIYGYTF | TGTGCCAGCAGTCTCATTACCGGGACAGAAATCTATGGCTACACCTTC | TRBV28 | TRBD1 | medium-sized | TRBJ1-2
CASSDSTSIYEQFF | TGTGCCAGCAGCGATAGTACTAGCATCTATGAGCAGTTCTTC | TRBV9 | NA | NA | TRBJ2-1
CSVEGTGYYGYTF | TGCAGCGTTGAAGGGACAGGATACTATGGCTACACCTTC | TRBV29-1 | TRBD1 | NA | TRBJ1-2
CSARGASGHNEQFF | TGCAGCGCCCGGGGGGCTAGCGGCCACAATGAGCAGTTCTTC | TRBV29-1 | NA | NA | TRBJ2-1
CSLRTSSYEQYF | TGCAGCCTTCGGACTAGCAGCTACGAGCAGTACTTC | TRBV29-1 | TRBD2 | NA | TRBJ2-7
CASMNRAPYGYTF | TGTGCCAGCATGAACAGGGCCCCCTATGGCTACACCTTC | TRBV28 | NA | NA | TRBJ1-2
CASSMTAKRYNEQFF | TGCGCCAGCAGCATGACAGCTAAAAGATACAATGAGCAGTTCTTC | TRBV5-1 | NA | NA | TRBJ2-1
CASSPVDSGYWETQYF | TGTGCCAGCTCACCGGTTGATAGCGGGTATTGGGAGACCCAGTACTTC | TRBV18 | TRBD2 | NA | TRBJ2-5
CSVSRREAFF | TGCAGTGTGAGCCGGAGGGAAGCTTTCTTT | TRBV20-1 | NA | few | TRBJ1-1
CASSHQGTYGYTF | TGTGCCAGCAGTCACCAGGGCACCTATGGCTACACCTTC | TRBV25-1 | NA | few | TRBJ1-2
CASYRAFGTEAFF | TGTGCCAGTTACAGGGCTTTTGGCACTGAAGCTTTCTTT | TRBV6-5 | NA | NA | TRBJ1-1
CASSDPDRGWEGNQYF | TGTGCCAGCAGTGATCCGGACAGGGGTTGGGAGGGTAATCAGTACTTC | TRBV2 | TRBD1 | NA | TRBJ2-4
CASSLGGTGFGYTF | TGTGCCAGCAGCTTGGGCGGGACAGGGTTCGGCTACACCTTC | TRBV5-8 | TRBD1 | NA | TRBJ1-2
CASSPNLGGDQPQHF | TGTGCCAGCTCACCAAATTTGGGGGGGGATCAGCCCCAGCATTTT | TRBV18 | NA | NA | TRBJ1-5
CASSVGLAYNEQFF | TGTGCCAGCAGCGTAGGCTTAGCCTACAATGAGCAGTTCTTC | TRBV9 | NA | NA | TRBJ2-1
CASSSYSGYGYTF | TGTGCCAGCAGCTCTTACAGTGGCTATGGCTACACCTTC | TRBV7-2 | NA | once | TRBJ1-2
CASRGLTSLDEQFF | TGCGCCAGCAGGGGACTAACATCGTTGGATGAGCAGTTCTTC | TRBV5-1 | TRBD2 | NA | TRBJ2-1
CASRRVENTEAFF | TGTGCCAGCAGGCGTGTTGAGAACACTGAAGCTTTCTTT | TRBV9 | NA | NA | TRBJ1-1
CASSTGIRAGNTIYF | TGTGCCAGCAGTACAGGGATAAGGGCCGGAAACACCATATATTTT | TRBV6-5 | NA | NA | TRBJ1-3
CASSSSYEQYF | TGTGCCAGCAGCAGCTCCTACGAGCAGTACTTC | TRBV2 | NA | NA | TRBJ2-7
CASSRVLSNQPQHF | TGTGCCAGCAGCCGGGTCCTTAGCAATCAGCCCCAGCATTTT | TRBV27 | NA | NA | TRBJ1-5
CASSSRGGEAGNTIYF | TGCGCCAGCAGCTCAAGGGGGGGAGAGGCTGGAAACACCATATATTTT | TRBV5-1 | NA | NA | TRBJ1-3
CASSLRTSGSHEQFF | TGCGCCAGCAGCTTACGGACTAGCGGGAGTCATGAGCAGTTCTTC | TRBV5-1 | TRBD2 | once | TRBJ2-1
CASRPGTATNYGYTF | TGTGCCAGCAGGCCGGGGACAGCTACTAACTATGGCTACACCTTC | TRBV7-2 | TRBD1 | NA | TRBJ1-2
CSVVTSGYNEQFF | TGCAGCGTTGTTACTAGCGGTTACAATGAGCAGTTCTTC | TRBV29-1 | TRBD2 | NA | TRBJ2-1
CASLREPTYNEQFF | TGTGCCAGCCTCCGGGAGCCGACCTACAATGAGCAGTTCTTC | TRBV7-9 | NA | NA | TRBJ2-1
CASSFGLAGGSTGELFF | TGCGCCAGCAGCTTCGGACTAGCGGGAGGTTCCACCGGGGAGCTGTTTTTT | TRBV5-1 | TRBD2 | NA | TRBJ2-2
CASSETSGHSYEQYF | TGTGCCAGCAGCGAGACTAGCGGACATTCCTACGAGCAGTACTTC | TRBV28 | TRBD2 | NA | TRBJ2-7
CASSLETGEPYEQYF | TGTGCCAGCAGCTTAGAGACAGGGGAACCCTACGAGCAGTACTTC | TRBV7-2 | TRBD1 | NA | TRBJ2-7
CASSILGATGEAFF | TGTGCCAGTAGTATTCTGGGGGCGACGGGTGAAGCTTTCTTT | TRBV19 | NA | few | TRBJ1-1
CASSLRGSGSHYEQYF | TGTGCCAGCAGCCTCAGGGGCAGCGGGAGCCACTACGAGCAGTACTTC | TRBV4-2 | TRBD2 | few | TRBJ2-7
CASSRSGTDSNYNEQFF | TGCGCCAGCAGCCGTAGCGGGACCGACTCAAACTACAATGAGCAGTTCTTC | TRBV5-1 | TRBD2 | NA | TRBJ2-1
CASSLFSDKNTEAFF | TGCGCCAGCAGCTTGTTTTCAGACAAGAACACTGAAGCTTTCTTT | TRBV5-1 | NA | NA | TRBJ1-1
CASSLTFQRTF | TGTGCCAGCAGTTTAACCTTCCAGCGCACGTTT | TRBV28 | NA | few | TRBJ1-1
CASKNRNTEAFF | TGTGCCAGCAAGAACAGAAACACTGAAGCTTTCTTT | TRBV27 | NA | NA | TRBJ1-1
CASSYSPGGGAYGYTF | TGTGCCAGCAGTTACTCTCCGGGAGGCGGGGCCTATGGCTACACCTTC | TRBV6-5 | NA | once | TRBJ1-2
CASSPGTPPNEQFF | TGTGCCAGCAGCCCCGGGACTCCTCCTAATGAGCAGTTCTTC | TRBV5-4 | NA | NA | TRBJ2-1
CASSLVGQPNEQFF | TGTGCCAGCAGCTTAGTGGGCCAGCCGAATGAGCAGTTCTTC | TRBV7-8 | NA | NA | TRBJ2-1
CASSPSALAQAFF | TGTGCCAGCAGCCCTTCAGCGTTGGCACAAGCTTTCTTT | TRBV9 | NA | NA | TRBJ1-1
CSVVLRTSGTTQYF | TGCAGCGTTGTACTGAGGACTAGCGGGACTACGCAGTACTTC | TRBV29-1 | TRBD2 | few | TRBJ2-7
CASRDIIRLFF | TGTGCCAGCAGAGACATCATCCGGCTGTTTTTT | TRBV6-5 | NA | NA | TRBJ1-4
CASRPTGSDTQYF | TGTGCCAGCAGACCGACCGGGTCAGATACGCAGTATTTT | TRBV7-9 | NA | NA | TRBJ2-3
CASSVLRGTEAFF | TGTGCCAGCAGTGTGCTCAGGGGAACTGAAGCTTTCTTT | TRBV9 | NA | NA | TRBJ1-1
CASSIRLAGFETQYF | TGTGCCAGCAGTATCCGACTAGCGGGCTTTGAGACCCAGTACTTC | TRBV6-5 | TRBD2 | NA | TRBJ2-5
CASSSLGGANTEAFF | TGCGCCAGCAGCTCGCTCGGCGGTGCTAACACTGAAGCTTTCTTT | TRBV5-1 | NA | NA | TRBJ1-1
CASSLDSNRETQYF | TGTGCCAGCAGCTTAGACAGCAACCGAGAGACCCAGTACTTC | TRBV7-3 | NA | NA | TRBJ2-5
CASSIQGGTDTQYF | TGCGCCAGCAGCATACAGGGAGGCACAGATACGCAGTATTTT | TRBV5-1 | NA | many | TRBJ2-3
CSVEYGGYDTEAFF | TGCAGCGTTGAATACGGGGGATACGACACTGAAGCTTTCTTT | TRBV29-1 | NA | few | TRBJ1-1
CASSQYSGTQYF | TGTGCCAGCAGCCAATACTCCGGTACGCAGTATTTT | TRBV14 | NA | NA | TRBJ2-3
CASIVRGRGTEAFF | TGTGCCAGTATTGTCAGGGGGCGCGGGACTGAAGCTTTCTTT | TRBV19 | TRBD1 | few | TRBJ1-1